This T cell receptor (beta chain) is drawn from a study of blood T cell repertoires in COVID-19. Recruits, aged roughly 18 to 90 years, lived in 20 to 30 US areas. Self-reported history from a screening survey and questionnaire set each donor's cohort. Original methodology: Estimated nucleated cell counts came from reference gene primer amplification. Libraries were prepared by immunoSEQ multiplex PCR; TCRdb keeps only in-frame clonotypes and omits some of them. That table is the source of V, J and clone size, and D and trimming were worked out from the DNA. The sample has about 240,000 clones, around nine tenths seen once. V was cut by 0 bases and J by 5 bases, with 10 bases left in between. This CDR3 has 14 amino acids. The V gene's germline CDR1 is MNHEY and CDR2 SMNVEV (reference sequence).

The receptor's source is a woman in her twenties or thirties who had recovered from COVID-19. The genes are TRBV27 and TRBJ1-2; TRBD1 might be the D (5 bases). Input material: PBMCs or T cells enriched from blood (not recorded which). The CDR3 loop is CASSLSPGLYGYTF. The CDR3 DNA is TGTGCCAGCAGTTTATCTCCGGGACTTTATGGCTACACCTTC.